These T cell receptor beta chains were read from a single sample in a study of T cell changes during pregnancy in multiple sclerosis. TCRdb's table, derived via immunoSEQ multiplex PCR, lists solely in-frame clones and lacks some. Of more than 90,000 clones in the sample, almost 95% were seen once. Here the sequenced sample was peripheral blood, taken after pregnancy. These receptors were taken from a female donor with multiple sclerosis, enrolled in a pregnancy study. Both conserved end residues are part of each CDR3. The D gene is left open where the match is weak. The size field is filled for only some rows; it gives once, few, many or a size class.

TGTGCCAGCAGCCTACGAACCTACGGACAGGGAGACAATGAGCAGTTCTTC CASSLRTYGQGDNEQFF TRBD1 NA TRBJ2-1 TRBV7-8
TGCGCCAGCAGCTTGGTGGGACAGGGGGCGATGAACACTGAAGCTTTCTTT CASSLVGQGAMNTEAFF TRBD1 NA TRBJ1-1 TRBV5-1
TGCAGCGTTCTAAACGGGGAGCTGTTTTTT CSVLNGELFF NA NA TRBJ2-2 TRBV29-1
TGTGCCAGCAGCTTAGGACAGGGAGACCTTAGCAATCAGCCCCAGCATTTT CASSLGQGDLSNQPQHF TRBD1 NA TRBJ1-5 TRBV7-8
TGTGCCAGCTGGGAGGAAAAACTGTTTTTT CASWEEKLFF NA NA TRBJ1-4 TRBV28
TGTGCCAGCAGTTCAAGACAGGGGAGAAGTCGAGAGACCCAGTACTTC CASSSRQGRSRETQYF TRBD1 NA TRBJ2-5 TRBV27
TGTGCCAGCACCCGGGGGGGTACGGCGAACACTGAAGCTTTCTTT CASTRGGTANTEAFF NA few TRBJ1-1 TRBV27
TGTGCCAGCAGCACAGGGTATCTACCCTATGGCTACACCTTC CASSTGYLPYGYTF NA NA TRBJ1-2 TRBV7-9
TGTGCCAGCAGCCCGCCAGTCATGAACACTGAAGCTTTCTTT CASSPPVMNTEAFF NA NA TRBJ1-1 TRBV6-6
TGTGCCAGCAGACCGGGACTAGCGGGGGCCGGGGAGCTGTTTTTT CASRPGLAGAGELFF TRBD2 NA TRBJ2-2 TRBV6-4
TGTGCCATCAGGACCCCTGGCCGGGGGGAGACCCAGTACTTC CAIRTPGRGETQYF NA NA TRBJ2-5 TRBV10-3
TGTGCCAGCTCACCATGGACAGGGGGCGATAACTATGGCTACACCTTC CASSPWTGGDNYGYTF TRBD1 NA TRBJ1-2 TRBV18
TGCGCCAGCAGTGAGTCTGGGGGGAATTATTCACCCCTCCACTTT CASSESGGNYSPLHF NA NA TRBJ1-6 TRBV10-1
TGTGCCAGCAGGCTAGGGGGACGTGAAAAACTGTTTTTT CASRLGGREKLFF NA NA TRBJ1-4 TRBV27
TGTGCCAGCAGCACCCCGGGACAGTCACGTCCGCGGACTTTCTTT CASSTPGQSRPRTFF TRBD1 NA TRBJ1-1 TRBV9
TGCGCCAGCAGCTTGGAGGGGGCAGAGACCCAGTACTTC CASSLEGAETQYF TRBD1 NA TRBJ2-5 TRBV5-1
TGTGCCAGTCACTGGACAGGCTTAAATGAAAAACTGTTTTTT CASHWTGLNEKLFF TRBD1 NA TRBJ1-4 TRBV19
TGTGCCAGCAGTGTAGGGGGAGGGGCAGAGTCTATGAACACTGAAGCTTTCTTT CASSVGGGAESMNTEAFF NA NA TRBJ1-1 TRBV6-4
TGTGCCAGCAGGGGGGGACAGGGTCGAGAGACCCAGTACTTC CASRGGQGRETQYF TRBD1 NA TRBJ2-5 TRBV13
TGTGCCAGCAGTTTAGAGGGGGAAGTTGGCTACACCTTC CASSLEGEVGYTF NA NA TRBJ1-2 TRBV27
TGCAGCGTTGAGAGAGGGTCCAGTAACAATGAGCAGTTCTTC CSVERGSSNNEQFF NA NA TRBJ2-1 TRBV29-1
TGTGCCAGCAGTCGCAAATACGGGTCAACTAATGAAAAACTGTTTTTT CASSRKYGSTNEKLFF NA NA TRBJ1-4 TRBV27
TGTGCCAGCAGCCCGGCCGGGACAAGTAATCAGCCCCAGCATTTT CASSPAGTSNQPQHF NA NA TRBJ1-5 TRBV14
TGTGCCAGCAGGTGGACAGGGTGGTCCTACGAGCAGTACTTC CASRWTGWSYEQYF TRBD1 NA TRBJ2-7 TRBV27
TGTGCCAGTAGTATACAGCGGGAGTCGAATGAGCAGTTCTTC CASSIQRESNEQFF TRBD2 NA TRBJ2-1 TRBV19
TGTGCCAGCAGCCAAAGCCCCGGGGGTGACAATCAGCCCCAGCATTTT CASSQSPGGDNQPQHF NA NA TRBJ1-5 TRBV7-8
TGCGCCAGCAGCCAAAACCCTCCCATTACAGGGCTCCAAGAGACCCAGTACTTC CASSQNPPITGLQETQYF NA NA TRBJ2-5 TRBV4-1
TGCGCCAGCAGGGGGGCCGAATCCAACGAGCAGTACTTC CASRGAESNEQYF NA NA TRBJ2-7 TRBV5-1
TGTGCCAGCAGTGAAGTGTCAGCCTACGAGCAGTACTTC CASSEVSAYEQYF NA NA TRBJ2-7 TRBV2
TGTGCCAGTAGTCGGACAGGGATTATCACAGATACGCAGTATTTT CASSRTGIITDTQYF TRBD1 NA TRBJ2-3 TRBV19
TGCGCCAGCAGCTTGTCTAGCGGAGTATACAATGAGCAGTTCTTC CASSLSSGVYNEQFF TRBD2 NA TRBJ2-1 TRBV5-1
TGTGCCAGCAGTTTATCGGCCCCGAGCAATCAGCCCCAGCATTTT CASSLSAPSNQPQHF NA NA TRBJ1-5 TRBV27
TGTGCCAGCGCCTTAGTGGGGGGAACTGAAGCTTTCTTT CASALVGGTEAFF NA once TRBJ1-1 TRBV7-9
TGTGCCAGCAGCTGGACAGGGGGAGGTACCGGGGAGCTGTTTTTT CASSWTGGGTGELFF TRBD1 NA TRBJ2-2 TRBV5-5
TGTGCCAGCAGCTTTGGCGGGGGTTACGAGCAGTACTTC CASSFGGGYEQYF TRBD2 NA TRBJ2-7 TRBV11-2
TGCGCCAGTCAGCGGGAAGAGTATGATACGCAGTATTTT CASQREEYDTQYF TRBD2 NA TRBJ2-3 TRBV10-2
TGCGCCAGCAGCCCAGGCCAAACTAGCGGACAAGAGACCCAGTACTTC CASSPGQTSGQETQYF TRBD2 NA TRBJ2-5 TRBV4-1
TGTGCCAGCAGCTTAGGTAGCCAGAACACTGAAGCTTTCTTT CASSLGSQNTEAFF NA NA TRBJ1-1 TRBV7-9
TGTGCCAGCAGGACTAGCGGGAGGACTACAGATACGCAGTATTTT CASRTSGRTTDTQYF TRBD2 NA TRBJ2-3 TRBV6-1
TGTGCCAGCAGCTTTAGCGGGAGCGCAACCGGGGAGCTGTTTTTT CASSFSGSATGELFF TRBD2 NA TRBJ2-2 TRBV5-4
TGCGCCAGCAGCTTTAGCGGGGGGGCCACAGATACGCAGTATTTT CASSFSGGATDTQYF TRBD2 NA TRBJ2-3 TRBV5-1
TGCGCCAGCAGCCGGGACAGCTACGAGCAGTACTTC CASSRDSYEQYF TRBD1 NA TRBJ2-7 TRBV5-1
TGTGCCAGCAGTGCCGGACTAGCGGGAGGCCACAATGAGCAGTTCTTC CASSAGLAGGHNEQFF TRBD2 NA TRBJ2-1 TRBV6-4
TGTGCCAGTAGTATAGAACGACTAGCGGGAGTGGTAGAGCAGTTCTTC CASSIERLAGVVEQFF TRBD2 NA TRBJ2-1 TRBV19
TGTGCCAGCAGCAACCGAGGCGAGACCCAGTACTTC CASSNRGETQYF NA NA TRBJ2-5 TRBV7-9